This record looks at one T cell receptor (beta chain) sequence and its context. This entry belongs to a study of control samples from healthy donors and cancer patients. Profiled with immunoSEQ multiplex PCR; TCRdb holds only in-frame clones, not every one. The repertoire holds tens of thousands of clones, approximately 94% seen once, with around 1.3% in the top ten. Germline lookup yields CDR1 SGHDT and CDR2 YYEEEE. The CDR3 is made up of 13 amino acids. With 4 bases removed from V and 3 bases from J, the gap between germline ends came to 11 bases. V and J are TRBV5-6 and TRBJ2-7; possibly TRBD1 for D (5 bases). This clonotype originated in a woman aged 40 to 49 with lung cancer. Sequencing used PBMCs. The CDR3 nucleotides are TGTGCCAGCAGCCCTGGGGCTGGCTACGAGCAGTACTTC. Translated: CASSPGAGYEQYF.